The present entry profiles one TCR beta chain with its context. The sample originates from a study of blood T cell repertoires in COVID-19. In the study overall: Sources were T cells, B-cell-depleted T cells, or PBMCs; the material itself was cDNA or gDNA.

This CDR3 has 13 residues. The germline V gene encodes CDR1 MDHEN and CDR2 SYDVKM. Between the trimmed V and J ends, which lost 4 bases and 6 bases, there was a span of 12 bases. Original processing notes: Quantification of nucleated cells was approximated via reference gene primer amplification. The protocol was immunoSEQ multiplex PCR, while the TCRdb copy is restricted to in-frame clones and leaves out a portion. The V and J calls and clone size are taken from that table; D and trimming were inferred from the DNA. The sample gives about 140,000 clones, over 65% of which show up once; over 15% is in the top ten.

Sample: peripheral blood. This sequence joins TRBV28 and TRBJ1-1; D possibly corresponds to TRBD1 (5 bases). This TCR came from a man aged 50 to 59 with acute or convalescent COVID-19. The CDR3 bases are TGTGCCAGCAGTTCCCGCCAGGGCGCTGAAGCTTTCTTT. Its protein is CASSSRQGAEAFF.